This entry is about one T cell receptor (beta chain). The data were taken from a study of blood T cell repertoires in COVID-19. Study at large: Samples came from the United States, Italy and Spain, spanning acute and convalescent COVID-19.

Data came from immunoSEQ multiplex PCR; TCRdb stores just in-frame clones and leaves some out. Among 180,000 or so clones listed, around 85% were seen once. The CDR3 covers 16 residues. Germline-derived CDR1 and CDR2 are SEHNR and FQNEAQ (reference sequence). With 1 base clipped from V and 0 bases from J, the junction kept 3 bases outside the gene matches. Study members were between about 18 and 95 years old and lived in roughly 24 US regions. The receptor was derived from a man aged 35 to 55 who had recovered from COVID-19. The chain uses TRBV7-9 and TRBJ1-1; 9 nucleotides match TRBD1. Sequencing used PBMCs or T cells enriched from blood (not recorded which). CDR3 loop: CASSLEGTGLNTEAFF. Here the CDR3 DNA reads TGTGCCAGCAGCTTAGAGGGGACAGGGCTGAACACTGAAGCTTTCTTT.